Sequencing of this T cell receptor (beta chain) was carried out in a study of response to subunit inactivated influenza vaccine. General observations from the study: Authors suggested each seasonal influenza vaccination recruits few new T cells.

This clonotype was counted between two and nine times. Its specificity is unknown. TCRdb independently ran MiXCR on the RT-PCR reads; one entry per CDR3 protein. The table includes roughly 520,000 distinct CDR3 sequences, 25% detected once. CDR1 and CDR2 from the germline V gene are MGHRA and YSYEKL. The CDR3 consists of 16 residues. V dropped 3 bases and J dropped 2 bases, with 15 bases sitting between them. This clonotype was sampled from a man in his forties or fifties who received an inactivated influenza vaccine. The rearrangement uses TRBV4-1 and TRBJ2-3; D not certain. The source was CD4+ T cells sorted from PBMCs, collected more than 4 days after vaccination. This chain's CDR3 is CASSQLFGHNTDTQYF. CDR3 DNA: TGCGCCAGCAGCCAGTTGTTCGGGCACAACACAGATACGCAGTATTTT.